This T cell receptor (beta chain) is drawn from a study of blood T cell repertoires in COVID-19 (dated by TCRdb to the early 2020s). About the full investigation: Collaborator samples came from the United States, Italy and Spain and covered acute and convalescent phases of COVID-19. The material from the prospective study consisted of cDNA or gDNA derived from T cells, B-cell-depleted T cells, or PBMCs. Deeply sampled blood TCRbeta repertoires from subjects exposed to, actively infected with, or recovered from COVID-19 were included in the dataset. The repertoires were released in a freely available public database intended as a resource for research on the immune response to SARS-CoV-2. Samples came from the ongoing ImmuneRACE study (first 160 participants) plus 1,254 subjects from 6 global collaborators. The sample metadata nearly always contained a de-identified subject ID, COVID-19 status, age in years and sex. Where available, HLA class I and class II types were taken from metadata supplied by the sample provider and were not determined by assay-based typing.

As for this clone: Its binding antigen is unknown. Per-nucleotide qualities are absent, and no much larger clonotype sits a single base away.

From its cysteine to its phenylalanine, the CDR3 spans 12 amino acids. Of all the DNA, just the CDR3 is kept, 36 bases in frame from base 1. V gives up 11 bases and J gives up 7 bases, and the segment between their germline ends measures 12 bases. The CDR1 and CDR2 encoded by the germline V gene are MNHEY and SVGAGI. Results the study describes overall, beyond this receptor: How much clinical and demographic metadata was included differed by source and by participant, and the metadata was provided uncurated.

The immunoSEQ Assay, a bias-controlled multiplex PCR, was used to amplify TCRbeta CDR3 regions from genomic DNA. In the paper's pipeline: The number of nucleated cells in each sample was estimated from the amplification of reference gene primers within the assay. Sequence reads were collapsed and filtered to measure the absolute abundance of every unique TCRbeta CDR3 rearrangement. Productive Simpson clonality was computed per sample as the square root of Simpson's diversity index over productive rearrangements. Imported from immuneACCESS, the table was reduced by TCRdb to in-frame sequences with V and J called. These copies leave out some clones; in studies compared against another copy, an unresolved V gene accounts for under half, and the cause of the remainder is not known. The DNA was the basis for D and trimming; V, J and clone size are from that table. The sample yields about 390,000 clones; 87% were counted once. Roughly 2.1% of the sample is held by the ten biggest clonotypes.

In Seattle, one collaborating source enrolled patients while the infection was active and tracked those patients longitudinally over the course of disease. Each collaborating institution followed its own protocols to collect whole blood in K2EDTA tubes. For TCRbeta analysis, collaborator samples were shipped as frozen whole blood, as isolated PBMCs, or as DNA extracted from either sample type. The specimen was peripheral blood. The clonotype was recovered from a woman aged 55 to 70 with COVID-19, enrolled during active disease. Recombination connected TRBV6-5 to TRBJ1-6; TRBD1 is a weak D gene call, 6 bases matching. The DNA is as follows: TGTGCCGCACAGGGCTCAAATTCACCCCTCCACTTT. The resulting protein is CAAQGSNSPLHF.